The rows below give T cell receptor beta chains drawn from one sample of a study of control samples from healthy donors and cancer patients. Clones were sequenced by immunoSEQ multiplex PCR, and TCRdb holds only the in-frame ones, with some missing. This table holds fewer than 120,000 clones, roughly 90% found once. The sample was PBMCs. These TCRs come from a woman aged 60-75 years with lung cancer. CDR3s include the opening cysteine and the closing phenylalanine or tryptophan. The order of the fields is D gene, clone size, V gene, J gene, CDR3 protein, CDR3 DNA. The D gene is left open where the match is weak. The listing skips clone size in some rows; elsewhere it reads once, few, many or a size class.

>NA|NA|TRBV6-6|TRBJ1-2
CASSTPQGRGYGYTF
TGTGCCAGCAGTACCCCTCAGGGGCGAGGCTATGGCTACACCTTC
>NA|NA|TRBV7-8|TRBJ1-5
CASSLAEGYYQPQHF
TGTGCCAGCAGCTTAGCCGAAGGGTACTATCAGCCCCAGCATTTT
>NA|NA|TRBV6-1|TRBJ1-5
CASSDVQGYQPQHF
TGTGCCAGCAGTGATGTGCAGGGATACCAGCCCCAGCATTTT
>NA|NA|TRBV5-1|TRBJ2-7
CASSFEQDDTYEQYF
TGCGCCAGCAGCTTTGAACAGGACGATACCTACGAGCAGTACTTC
>NA|NA|TRBV7-9|TRBJ1-1
CASSSSRGTEAFF
TGTGCCAGCAGTAGTTCACGGGGAACCGAAGCTTTCTTT
>NA|once|TRBV29-1|TRBJ1-1
CSVEESAGWATEAFF
TGCAGCGTTGAAGAATCTGCGGGATGGGCCACTGAAGCTTTCTTT
>NA|once|TRBV4-3|TRBJ1-2
CASSQDWPGGPANYGYTF
TGCGCCAGCAGCCAAGATTGGCCGGGGGGGCCAGCTAACTATGGCTACACCTTC
>NA|NA|TRBV15|TRBJ2-3
CATSRGQGNGDTQYF
TGTGCCACCAGCAGGGGGCAGGGTAATGGGGATACGCAGTATTTT
>TRBD1|NA|TRBV27|TRBJ1-5
CASSLGTGSQPQHF
TGTGCCAGCAGTTTAGGGACAGGGAGTCAGCCCCAGCATTTT
>NA|NA|TRBV2|TRBJ1-2
CASSEEGQDSSGYTF
TGTGCCAGCAGTGAAGAAGGTCAGGATAGTAGTGGCTACACCTTC
>TRBD1|NA|TRBV2|TRBJ1-1
CASATGGTEAFF
TGTGCCAGTGCGACAGGGGGCACTGAAGCTTTCTTT
>NA|few|TRBV6-2/TRBV6-3|TRBJ2-7
CASSYISVSSYEQYF
TGTGCCAGCAGTTACATATCGGTTAGCTCCTACGAGCAGTACTTC
>NA|NA|TRBV18|TRBJ1-2
CASSPRQDYGYTF
TGTGCCAGCTCACCACGGCAGGACTATGGCTACACCTTC
>NA|NA|TRBV3-1/TRBV3-2|TRBJ2-1
CASSHREYGNNEQFF
TGTGCCAGCAGCCACCGGGAATACGGGAACAATGAGCAGTTCTTC
>TRBD1|NA|TRBV3-1/TRBV3-2|TRBJ1-1
CASSQVDRGGTEAFF
TGTGCCAGCAGCCAAGTTGACAGGGGTGGGACTGAAGCTTTCTTT
>TRBD2|NA|TRBV4-2|TRBJ2-1
CASSLGAGPTYNEQFF
TGTGCCAGCAGCCTTGGAGCGGGGCCTACCTACAATGAGCAGTTCTTC
>TRBD1|NA|TRBV3-1/TRBV3-2|TRBJ2-7
CASSQDPGQGWYEQYF
TGTGCCAGCAGCCAAGATCCCGGACAGGGTTGGTACGAGCAGTACTTC
>NA|NA|TRBV9|TRBJ1-2
CASSATGFYGYTF
TGTGCCAGCAGCGCTACAGGGTTCTATGGCTACACCTTC
>NA|NA|TRBV12-5|TRBJ1-2
CASGFSGPAYGYTF
TGTGCTAGTGGCTTCTCAGGGCCAGCCTATGGCTACACCTTC
>NA|NA|TRBV27|TRBJ1-1
CASSSPPDTEAFF
TGTGCCAGCAGTTCTCCTCCTGACACTGAAGCTTTCTTT
>NA|NA|TRBV7-9|TRBJ1-1
CASSLPGQGMNTEAFF
TGTGCCAGCAGCTTACCAGGGCAGGGAATGAACACTGAAGCTTTCTTT
>NA|few|TRBV5-6|TRBJ1-1
CASSLRHPNTEAFF
TGTGCCAGCAGCTTAAGGCACCCGAACACTGAAGCTTTCTTT
>NA|NA|TRBV9|TRBJ1-5
CASSSWESNQPQHF
TGTGCCAGCAGCTCGTGGGAAAGCAATCAGCCCCAGCATTTT
>NA|NA|TRBV7-2|TRBJ2-4
CASSLGGWGRGNIQYF
TGTGCCAGCAGCTTAGGGGGCTGGGGGCGGGGAAACATTCAGTACTTC
>NA|NA|TRBV5-4|TRBJ2-7
CASSLAGEGRRQYF
TGTGCCAGCAGCTTGGCCGGAGAGGGCAGGAGGCAGTACTTC
>NA|NA|TRBV4-1|TRBJ1-3
CASSFGGVGSGNTIYF
TGCGCCAGCAGCTTTGGGGGTGTCGGCTCTGGAAACACCATATATTTT
>NA|NA|TRBV6-5|TRBJ1-6
CASRGLDGSNSPLHF
TGTGCCAGCAGGGGTTTGGATGGATCAAATTCACCCCTCCACTTT
>NA|NA|TRBV6-2/TRBV6-3|TRBJ1-5
CASSSSRDGGSNQPQHF
TGTGCCAGCAGTTCCTCCCGGGACGGGGGGAGCAATCAGCCCCAGCATTTT
>NA|NA|TRBV25-1|TRBJ1-5
CASSETANQPQHF
TGTGCCAGCAGTGAGACAGCCAATCAGCCCCAGCATTTT
>NA|NA|TRBV10-3|TRBJ2-3
CAIRGTGRTDTQYF
TGTGCCATCAGAGGGACCGGGCGCACAGATACGCAGTATTTT
>NA|once|TRBV28|TRBJ1-5
CASSSTGTDNQPQHF
TGTGCCAGCAGTTCCACCGGGACGGACAATCAGCCCCAGCATTTT
>NA|NA|TRBV11-2|TRBJ1-2
CASSSSGPYGYTF
TGTGCCAGCAGCTCCTCCGGGCCGTATGGCTACACCTTC
>NA|NA|TRBV6-5|TRBJ1-3
CASSYRGGGNTIYF
TGTGCCAGCAGTTACAGGGGTGGTGGAAACACCATATATTTT
>TRBD2|NA|TRBV10-3|TRBJ2-1
CAIVGPGLAGVNEQFF
TGTGCCATCGTGGGGCCGGGACTAGCGGGAGTCAATGAGCAGTTCTTC
>NA|NA|TRBV5-4|TRBJ1-2
CASSFSQNGYGYTF
TGTGCCAGCAGCTTTTCCCAGAATGGCTATGGCTACACCTTC
>NA|NA|TRBV10-3|TRBJ1-5
CAISEGAEDQPQHF
TGTGCCATCAGTGAGGGGGCAGAAGATCAGCCCCAGCATTTT